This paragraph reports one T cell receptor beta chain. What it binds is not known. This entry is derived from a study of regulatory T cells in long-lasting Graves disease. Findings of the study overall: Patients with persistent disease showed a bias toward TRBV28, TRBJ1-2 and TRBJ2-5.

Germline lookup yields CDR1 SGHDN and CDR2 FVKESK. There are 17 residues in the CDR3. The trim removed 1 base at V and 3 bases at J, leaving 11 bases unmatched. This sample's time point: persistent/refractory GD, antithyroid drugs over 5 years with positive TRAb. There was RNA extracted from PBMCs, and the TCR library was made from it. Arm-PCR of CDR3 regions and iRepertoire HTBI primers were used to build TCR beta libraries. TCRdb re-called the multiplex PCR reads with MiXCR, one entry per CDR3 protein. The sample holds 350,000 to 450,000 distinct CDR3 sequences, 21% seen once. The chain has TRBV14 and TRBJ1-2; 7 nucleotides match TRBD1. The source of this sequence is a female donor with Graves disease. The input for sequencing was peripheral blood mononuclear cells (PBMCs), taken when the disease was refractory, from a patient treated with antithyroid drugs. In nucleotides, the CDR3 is TGTGCCAGCAGCCAAGTCGCGGGGGTAGGGACAGACTATGGCTACACCTTC. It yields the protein CASSQVAGVGTDYGYTF. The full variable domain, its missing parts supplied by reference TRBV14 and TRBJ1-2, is EAGVTQFPSHSVIEKGQTVTLRCDPISGHDNLYWYRRVMGKEIKFLLHFVKESKQDESGMPNNRFLAERTGGTYSTLKVQPAELEDSGVYFCASSQVAGVGTDYGYTFGSGTRLTVV.